The text below deals with one T cell receptor (beta chain). As yet, its antigen is unknown. This record comes from a study of T cells in localized non-small cell lung cancer. General study findings and limits: It remains possible that heterogeneity exists, since only one tumor region was sequenced. Higher blood T cell density went with longer overall survival. Adjacent lung held a median roughly 60 of the top 100 tumor clones. Clonality peaked in uninvolved adjacent lung rather than tumor.

Looked up from germline, CDR1 is MNHEY and CDR2 is SVGAGI. The CDR3 sequence is 11 residues long. V lost 8 bases, J lost 7 bases, and 9 bases lay in between. Here immunoSEQ multiplex PCR was the method, and the copy in TCRdb shows in-frame clones only, minus some. The sample lists 15,000 to 20,000 clones, 85% occurring once. The sequencing here drew on peripheral blood, taken before any cancer treatment. V and J are TRBV6-5 and TRBJ1-5; D not certain. The receptor comes from a male donor older than 55 with stage I lung adenocarcinoma. The CDR3 protein is CASGDRQPQHF. Written as DNA, the CDR3 is TGTGCCAGCGGGGATCGGCAGCCCCAGCATTTT.